The next 13 T cell receptor beta chains were all read from a single sample in a study of blood T cell repertoires in COVID-19. Repertoires were generated with immunoSEQ multiplex PCR, while TCRdb's copy carries only in-frame clones and drops some. The data show around 280,000 clones, almost 90% seen once. What was sequenced was PBMCs or T cells enriched from blood (not recorded which). These receptors were taken from a woman younger than 30 with acute COVID-19.

This chain connects TRBV28 to TRBJ1-2; D gene uncertain. CDR1 is MDHEN, CDR2 SYDVKM, per germline. CDR3 length equals 11 residues. Trimming left V 7 bases short and J 2 bases short, with 5 bases between. CDR3 nucleotide sequence: TGTGCCAGCAAGACAAACTATGGCTACACCTTC. This translates into CASKTNYGYTF.

The chain recombines TRBV4-2 with TRBJ2-3, with 9 bases identical to TRBD2. Germline lookup yields CDR1 LGHNA and CDR2 YNFKEQ. The CDR3 sequence is 15 residues long. Trimming cost V 4 bases and J 2 bases; bases outside gene matches: 4. This CDR3 reads CASSPTSGNTDTQYF. The CDR3, as DNA: TGTGCCAGCAGCCCGACTAGCGGAAACACAGATACGCAGTATTTT.

The chain recombines TRBV18 with TRBJ2-7, with 8 bases fitting TRBD2. Trimming at V came to 3 bases and at J to 5 bases, leaving 12 bases not matched to a gene. The germline CDR1 and CDR2 sequences are KGHSH and LQKENI. The CDR3 has 16 residues. This chain's CDR3 is CASSPRLQREIDEQYF. CDR3 DNA: TGTGCCAGCTCACCGCGTCTCCAGCGGGAGATCGACGAGCAGTACTTC.

The V and J genes are TRBV27 and TRBJ2-1; 7 bases align to TRBD2. The germline V gene encodes CDR1 MNHEY and CDR2 SMNVEV (reference sequence). The CDR3 consists of 14 residues. J lost 6 bases, V lost 4 bases, and 6 bases had no gene match. The CDR3 DNA follows: TGTGCCAGCAGTTCATACACTAGCGTCAATGAGCAGTTCTTC. Translated, it gives CASSSYTSVNEQFF.

The chain has TRBV7-9 and TRBJ2-3; 9 positions agree with TRBD1. Trimming took 6 bases from V and 8 from J; bases not matched to a gene: 3. The germline V gene has CDR1 SEHNR and CDR2 FQNEAQ (reference sequence). CDR3 length: 12 amino acids. CDR3 loop: CASRLTGGTQYF. CDR3 nucleotide sequence: TGTGCCAGCAGACTGACAGGGGGTACGCAGTATTTT.

J is TRBJ2-2 and V is TRBV4-1, with D possibly being TRBD1 (6 bases). This CDR3 has 16 residues. V lost 1 base and J 4 bases, leaving 13 bases between the germline ends. Germline-derived CDR1 and CDR2 are MGHRA and YSYEKL. The CDR3 DNA reads TGCGCCAGCAGCCAAGCGCCGACAGGAATCACCGGGGAGCTGTTTTTT. It specifies CASSQAPTGITGELFF.

The rearrangement links TRBV2 to TRBJ2-5; TRBD2 is a possible D gene (5 bases). This CDR3 comprises 11 residues. Per germline, CDR1 SNHLY and CDR2 FYNNEI. Trimming stripped 4 bases from V and 14 bases from J, with 14 bases between. CDR3 in amino acids: CASSGAASIYF. As DNA, the CDR3 is TGTGCCAGCAGTGGTGCGGCTAGCATTTACTTC. Filled out from reference TRBV2 and TRBJ2-5, the complete variable domain reads EPEVTQTPSHQVTQMGQEVILRCVPISNHLYFYWYRQILGQKVEFLVSFYNNEISEKSEIFDDQFSVERPDGSNFTLKIRSTKLEDSAMYFCASSGAASIYFGPGTRLLVL.

V gene TRBV5-4 combines with J gene TRBJ2-5; 11 bases match TRBD2. Per germline, CDR1 SGHNT and CDR2 YYREEE (reference sequence). The CDR3 contains 16 residues. Trimming removed 4 bases from V and 3 bases from J; junction bases left unmatched: 8. In DNA form, the CDR3 reads TGTGCCAGCAGCCTGGGACCGGGACTAGCGGAAGAGACCCAGTACTTC. Translating gives CASSLGPGLAEETQYF.

The CDR3 here is CASSESPTVYEQYF. The CDR3 DNA reads TGTGCCAGCAGTGAATCCCCGACAGTCTACGAGCAGTACTTC. V usage is TRBV6-1 and J usage is TRBJ2-7; D possibly corresponds to TRBD1 (5 bases). Germline CDR1 MNHNS, CDR2 SASEGT. The CDR3 loop spans 14 amino acids. The V gene lost 2 bases and the J gene lost 3 bases, with 11 bases spanning the gap.

The rearrangement joins TRBV19 to TRBJ2-1; TRBD2 matches 9 bases. There are 17 residues in the CDR3. V was clipped by 1 base and J by 0 bases; unmatched bases: 4. CDR1 is LNHDA and CDR2 is SQIVND in the germline V gene (reference sequence). DNA of the CDR3: TGTGCCAGTAGTATAGGGCTAGCGGGGAACTCCTACAATGAGCAGTTCTTC. This translates into CASSIGLAGNSYNEQFF. The full variable domain, with the rest looked up from reference TRBV19 and TRBJ2-1, is DGGITQSPKYLFRKEGQNVTLSCEQNLNHDAMYWYRQDPGQGLRLIYYSQIVNDFQKGDIAEGYSVSREKKESFPLTVTSAQKNPTAFYLCASSIGLAGNSYNEQFFGPGTRLTVL.

The chain couples TRBV27 to TRBJ1-1; 8 nucleotides agree with TRBD1. CDR1 and CDR2 from the germline V gene are MNHEY and SMNVEV (reference sequence). The junction had 10 bases not matched to a gene; V was cut back by 1 base and J by 0 bases. This CDR3 is built from 18 residues. The CDR3 reads CASSLLQGGQELNTEAFF. The CDR3, as DNA: TGTGCCAGCAGTTTATTACAAGGGGGACAGGAATTGAACACTGAAGCTTTCTTT.

The chain links TRBV11-2 to TRBJ2-2; the D gene is possibly TRBD2 (6 bases). Deletions cut 6 bases from V and 6 bases from J, with 14 bases between. Germline CDR1 SGHAT, CDR2 FQNNGV. This CDR3 has 14 amino acids. CDR3 loop: CASSPVTGAGELFF. CDR3 sequence (DNA): TGTGCCAGCAGTCCGGTGACGGGGGCCGGGGAGCTGTTTTTT.

This clone was recorded only once. The chain combines TRBV5-8 with TRBJ1-3, with 10 bases fitting TRBD1. This CDR3 has 17 residues. V shed 2 bases and J 2 bases; nucleotides not matched to a gene: 7. Per the germline V gene, CDR1 is SGHTS and CDR2 is YDEGEE. For the CDR3, the DNA is TGTGCCAGCAGCTTCTTTGTAGGGACAGGGGCTGGAAACACCATATATTTT. Protein sequence: CASSFFVGTGAGNTIYF.